Shown below are 30 T cell receptor beta chains from a single sample sequenced in a study of Ad26.COV2.S vaccination and SARS-CoV-2 variants listed by TCRdb under 2021. According to the study, the label for this sample's treatment or condition signals: around 19 received Ad26.COV2.S at low or high dose, single or two shots; 5 received placebo; per-sample allocation not given. Repertoires of vaccine and placebo recipients were sequenced from samples taken on day 63 after the first injection. The library was made by the immunoSEQ multiplex PCR assay. Drawn from immuneACCESS, this table holds only the in-frame rearrangements with V and J called that TCRdb kept. Clones are partly lost; checked studies trace under half to an unresolved V gene and leave the rest unexplained. Here the sample has approximately 480,000 clones; roughly 85% occur a single time. The ten largest clones add up to roughly 12% of the sample.

This material consisted of peripheral blood, taken in a trial of Ad26.COV2.S vaccine versus placebo. These receptors were obtained from a person aged 18-60 years who received the Ad26.COV2.S COVID-19 vaccine or a placebo.

The chain uses TRBV12-3 or TRBV12-4 and TRBJ2-7; D uncertain. The CDR3 covers 12 residues. The V end lost 6 bases, the J end lost 0 bases, and 6 bases lay between the germline ends. Written as DNA, the CDR3 is TGTGCCAGCAGACAATACTCCTACGAGCAGTACTTC. Its translation: CASRQYSYEQYF.

This clone appeared a few times. This CDR3 reads CSVEGDWVHEQFF. The CDR3 DNA reads as TGCAGCGTTGAGGGGGATTGGGTCCATGAGCAGTTCTTC. The chain recombines TRBV29-1 with TRBJ2-1, with D possibly called TRBD1 or TRBD2 (5 bases each). V was cut by 3 bases and J by 8 bases, with 14 bases left in between. The CDR3 consists of 13 residues. CDR1 SQVTM and CDR2 ANQGSEA come from the germline V gene.

V gene TRBV2 combines with J gene TRBJ2-1; 12 bases match TRBD2. CDR3 length: 16 amino acids. The V gene's germline CDR1 is SNHLY and CDR2 FYNNEI. J was trimmed by 4 bases and V by 6 bases; bases with no gene match: 7. CDR3 protein: CASRGGLAGVYNEQFF. The CDR3 nucleotides are TGTGCCAGCAGGGGGGGACTAGCGGGCGTTTACAATGAGCAGTTCTTC.

The V gene is TRBV2, the J gene TRBJ1-4, with D possibly matching TRBD1 (6 bases). Germline lookup yields CDR1 SNHLY and CDR2 FYNNEI. V was clipped by 6 bases and J by 6 bases, with 11 bases between them. This CDR3 spans 13 amino acids. In DNA form, the CDR3 reads TGTGCCAGCAGCCAGGGGTTAGATGAAAAACTGTTTTTT. Translating gives CASSQGLDEKLFF.

The genes are TRBV5-8 and TRBJ1-2, with a possible D match to TRBD1 (5 bases). This CDR3 has 14 amino acids. Looked up from germline, CDR1 is SGHTS and CDR2 is YDEGEE. Trimming stripped 3 bases from V and 6 bases from J, with 15 bases between. The CDR3 is CASSSLDSYNGYTF. CDR3 nucleotide sequence: TGTGCCAGCAGCTCCCTAGACAGCTATAATGGCTACACCTTC.

The V call is TRBV27, the J call TRBJ2-1, with TRBD2 matching 7 bases. The V and J ends lost 2 bases and 3 bases, in that order; junction bases with no gene match: 19. CDR3 length equals 20 residues. The germline CDR1 and CDR2 sequences are MNHEY and SMNVEV (reference sequence). Written as DNA, the CDR3 is TGTGCCAGCAGTTTACTGGTCGGGAGGTCAAATTTACCACACTACAATGAGCAGTTCTTC. Its protein product is CASSLLVGRSNLPHYNEQFF.

V and J are TRBV6-2 or TRBV6-3 and TRBJ1-1; D gene uncertain. CDR3 length: 15 residues. V shed 5 bases and J shed 1 base, with 14 bases lying between them. Germline V lookup: CDR1 MNHEY, CDR2 SVGEGT. The chain's CDR3 is CASSPQWGPNTEAFF. CDR3 in DNA: TGTGCCAGCAGTCCCCAGTGGGGTCCGAACACTGAAGCTTTCTTT.

The V and J genes are TRBV2 and TRBJ2-2; D gene uncertain. This CDR3 comprises 13 residues. Germline values: CDR1 SNHLY, CDR2 FYNNEI. Trimming cost V 2 bases and J 7 bases, with 8 bases left between them. CDR3 loop: CASSERSFGELFF. CDR3 nucleotide sequence: TGTGCCAGCAGTGAAAGGAGTTTCGGGGAGCTGTTTTTT.

The chain is built from TRBV2 and TRBJ2-1, with TRBD1 matching over 10 bases. V dropped 7 bases and J dropped 4; count of bases not matched to a gene: 7. This CDR3 comprises 15 residues. The germline CDR1 and CDR2 sequences are SNHLY and FYNNEI. The CDR3 nucleotides are TGTGCCAGCACAATCGACAGGGGGCAGTACAATGAGCAGTTCTTC. It codes for CASTIDRGQYNEQFF. The full variable domain, in which reference TRBV2 and TRBJ2-1 provide the parts outside the CDR3, is EPEVTQTPSHQVTQMGQEVILRCVPISNHLYFYWYRQILGQKVEFLVSFYNNEISEKSEIFDDQFSVERPDGSNFTLKIRSTKLEDSAMYFCASTIDRGQYNEQFFGPGTRLTVL.

The chain has TRBV5-4 and TRBJ1-1; no clear D. The V end was cut by 4 bases, the J end by 11 bases, with 12 bases between. Germline-derived CDR1 and CDR2 are SGHNT and YYREEE (reference sequence). The CDR3 sequence is 11 residues long. As DNA, the CDR3 is TGTGCCAGCAGCGGCCCGTTGGGGGCTTTCTTT. This codes for CASSGPLGAFF. Combining the CDR3 with reference TRBV5-4 and TRBJ1-1 gives the whole variable domain ETGVTQSPTHLIKTRGQQVTLRCSSQSGHNTVSWYQQALGQGPQFIFQYYREEENGRGNFPPRFSGLQFPNYSSELNVNALELDDSALYLCASSGPLGAFFGQGTRLTVV.

The chain joins TRBV5-4 to TRBJ2-7; tentatively, D is TRBD1 (5 bases). V was pared by 3 bases and J by 3 bases, with 7 bases between. Germline V gene sequence: CDR1 SGHNT, CDR2 YYREEE (reference sequence). The CDR3 is 12 residues long. The CDR3 bases are TGTGCCAGCAGCTCCACAGGCTACGAGCAGTACTTC. Protein: CASSSTGYEQYF.

The chain combines TRBV18 with TRBJ2-2; maybe TRBD1 (5 bases). Trimming cost V 3 bases and J 3 bases, with 11 bases left between them. The CDR3 sequence is 15 residues long. CDR1 and CDR2 (germline): KGHSH, LQKENI. Here the CDR3 reads CASSPLPQDTGELFF. Written as DNA, the CDR3 is TGTGCCAGCTCACCGCTCCCACAGGACACCGGGGAGCTGTTTTTT.

The chain couples TRBV11-2 to TRBJ2-7, with D perhaps TRBD2 (6 bases). The ends were cut back, 5 bases at V and 9 bases at J, with 14 bases in the middle. The CDR3 extends over 12 amino acids. Germline assignment: CDR1 SGHAT and CDR2 FQNNGV. The CDR3 region has the DNA TGTGCCAGCAGCCCGGGGAGGATGAGGCAGTACTTC. Its translation: CASSPGRMRQYF.

The rearrangement links TRBV28 to TRBJ2-6, with a possible D match to TRBD2 (5 bases). The CDR3 covers 14 residues. Trimming cost V 5 bases and J 4 bases, with 9 bases left between them. Germline assignment: CDR1 MDHEN and CDR2 SYDVKM. CDR3 sequence: CASSPPGGANVLTF. The DNA of the CDR3 is TGTGCCAGCAGTCCCCCGGGGGGGGCCAACGTCCTGACTTTC.

The chain recombines TRBV6-5 with TRBJ1-1; tentatively, D is TRBD1 (5 bases). This CDR3 is built from 16 residues. V lost 2 bases to trimming and J lost 0 bases, with 13 bases between them. Germline V CDR1 and CDR2: MNHEY, SVGAGI. In nucleotides, the CDR3 is TGTGCCAGCAGTTACGGGTCACAGGTCCTGAACACTGAAGCTTTCTTT. Its protein product is CASSYGSQVLNTEAFF.

The J gene is TRBJ2-1, the V gene TRBV6-5; TRBD2 matches at 8 bases. CDR3 length: 15 residues. Losses at the gene ends were 5 bases for V and 9 bases for J; bases not matched to a gene: 12. Germline CDR1 is MNHEY and CDR2 is SVGAGI. CDR3 in amino acids: CASSPSGLVVGEQFF. In nucleotides, the CDR3 is TGTGCCAGCAGTCCCTCGGGACTAGTGGTAGGTGAGCAGTTCTTC.

Concerning this clone: Within the sample, other DNA sequences also encode this same CDR3. This chain uses TRBV2 with TRBJ2-1; a weak D match, TRBD2 (6 bases). The CDR3 has 14 residues. CDR1 and CDR2 from the germline V gene are SNHLY and FYNNEI. V shed 0 bases and J shed 5 bases, with 8 bases lying between them. The CDR3 here is CASSEASGHNEQFF. In DNA form, the CDR3 reads TGTGCCAGCAGTGAAGCTAGCGGCCACAATGAGCAGTTCTTC.

The CDR3 coding sequence is TGTGCCACCCTGGTCGCCGACAGGGCAGCCTACGAGCAGTACTTC. Protein: CATLVADRAAYEQYF. The genes are TRBV13 and TRBJ2-7; TRBD1 aligns across 7 bases. V shed 10 bases and J 2 bases; nucleotides not matched to a gene: 14. Per germline, CDR1 PRHDT and CDR2 FYEKMQ (reference sequence). There are 15 residues in the CDR3.

The chain couples TRBV7-9 to TRBJ1-1, with 7 bases aligning to TRBD1. The CDR3 spans 17 residues. Per the germline V gene, CDR1 is SEHNR and CDR2 is FQNEAQ (reference sequence). The V segment lost 6 bases and the J segment 1 base; nucleotides outside the gene matches: 14. The CDR3: CASSRLDRVGKNTEAFF. CDR3 coding DNA: TGTGCCAGCAGTCGACTTGACAGGGTAGGGAAGAACACTGAAGCTTTCTTT.

The chain couples TRBV7-8 to TRBJ2-7; maybe TRBD1 (7 bases). Looked up from germline, CDR1 is SGHVS and CDR2 is FQNEAQ. Trimming took 1 base from V and 0 from J, leaving 13 bases between them. The CDR3 spans 16 residues. In nucleotides, the CDR3 is TGTGCCAGCAGCTTAGTTCCAGGGGGGAGCTCCTACGAGCAGTACTTC. Translation gives CASSLVPGGSSYEQYF.

The chain recombines TRBV7-8 with TRBJ2-1; TRBD2 is a possible D gene (7 bases). Trimming cost V 3 bases and J 7 bases, with 22 bases left between them. In germline, CDR1 is SGHVS, CDR2 FQNEAQ. The CDR3 length is 17 residues. CDR3 sequence: CASSFSRGGPLRNEQFF. As DNA, the CDR3 is TGTGCCAGCAGCTTTAGTAGGGGGGGACCCCTACGAAATGAGCAGTTCTTC.

This chain connects TRBV7-9 to TRBJ2-7; TRBD2 agrees at 8 bases. Trimming at V came to 5 bases and at J to 2 bases, leaving 2 bases not matched to a gene. Germline assignment: CDR1 SEHNR and CDR2 FQNEAQ (reference sequence). There are 13 residues in the CDR3. The CDR3 DNA is TGTGCCAGCAGCCTTAGCGGGACCTACGAGCAGTACTTC. It encodes CASSLSGTYEQYF.

The genes are TRBV5-4 and TRBJ2-5; D remains ambiguous. CDR1 is SGHNT, CDR2 YYREEE, per germline (reference sequence). V dropped 0 bases and J dropped 3 bases, with 6 bases sitting between them. The CDR3 covers 13 residues. The CDR3 nucleotides are TGTGCCAGCAGCTTGGCCACAAAAGAGACCCAGTACTTC. Translated: CASSLATKETQYF.

This clone appeared a single time. V gene TRBV19 combines with J gene TRBJ2-3, with 7 bases matching TRBD2. CDR1 and CDR2 from the germline V gene are LNHDA and SQIVND (reference sequence). V trimming: 5 bases; J trimming: 4 bases; junction bases outside the gene matches: 6. CDR3 length: 14 residues. The CDR3 reads CASSSTRESDTQYF. As DNA, the CDR3 is TGTGCCAGTAGTTCCACGCGGGAGTCAGATACGCAGTATTTT.

The chain employs TRBV5-1 and TRBJ2-7; TRBD1 aligns across 10 bases. Germline CDR1 reads SGHRS; CDR2 reads YFSETQ. Trimming at V came to 0 bases and at J to 5 bases, leaving 2 bases not matched to a gene. The CDR3 runs 14 residues. The CDR3 nucleotides are TGCGCCAGCAGCTTGGGACAGGGGGCTGACGAGCAGTACTTC. It is translated as CASSLGQGADEQYF.

V is TRBV5-4 and J is TRBJ2-1; 10 bases are shared with TRBD1. Germline CDR1 SGHNT, CDR2 YYREEE (reference sequence). J gave up 9 bases and V 4 bases, and 10 bases lay outside the gene matches. The CDR3 consists of 15 residues. The CDR3 nucleotides are TGTGCCAGCAGCGGAGGGACAGGGGTTGGGAGTGAGCAGTTCTTC. Encoded protein: CASSGGTGVGSEQFF.

The rearrangement links TRBV7-9 to TRBJ2-4; no clear D gene. V lost 1 base, J lost 5 bases, and 3 bases lay in between. This CDR3 contains 12 residues. Germline V gene sequence: CDR1 SEHNR, CDR2 FQNEAQ (reference sequence). The CDR3 DNA follows: TGTGCCAGCAGCTTAGTCGAAAACATTCAGTACTTC. Its protein product is CASSLVENIQYF. The full variable domain, completed using reference TRBV7-9 and TRBJ2-4, is DTGVSQNPRHKITKRGQNVTFRCDPISEHNRLYWYRQTLGQGPEFLTYFQNEAQLEKSRLLSDRFSAERPKGSFSTLEIQRTEQGDSAMYLCASSLVENIQYFGAGTRLSVL.

V is TRBV7-2 and J is TRBJ2-3; 8 nucleotides agree with TRBD2. V trimming: 5 bases; J trimming: 4 bases; junction bases outside the gene matches: 5. The CDR3 covers 14 residues. Germline loops: CDR1 SGHTA, CDR2 FQGNSA. The DNA for the CDR3 is TGTGCCAGCAGCGTCCGGGGGGGGGCAGATACGCAGTATTTT. It yields the protein CASSVRGGADTQYF.

The V gene is TRBV19, the J gene TRBJ2-3; no reliable D call. This CDR3 is 15 amino acids long. The germline V gene has CDR1 LNHDA and CDR2 SQIVND (reference sequence). Trimming removed 5 bases from V and 4 bases from J, with 16 bases in between. CDR3 loop: CASSPGGLAADTQYF. CDR3 in DNA: TGTGCCAGTAGTCCAGGTGGCCTCGCAGCAGATACGCAGTATTTT.

In nucleotides, the CDR3 is TGTGCCAGCAGTCGCCAGAGCTCTGGAAACACCATATATTTT. Amino acids: CASSRQSSGNTIYF. The genes are TRBV6-5 and TRBJ1-3; no firm D call. Germline values: CDR1 MNHEY, CDR2 SVGAGI. The germline V and J ends were trimmed by 5 bases and 0 bases, with 8 bases remaining between them. The CDR3 totals 14 residues.